Detailed here is one TCR beta chain. These data come from a study of CD8 T cells in Susac syndrome. RNA amounts of roughly 0.5 to 1 ug underwent reverse transcription with random hexamers. An immunoSEQ multiplex PCR generated amplified TCR beta CDR3 products spanning 54 Vbeta and 13 Jbeta. TCRdb reanalysed the immunoSEQ multiplex PCR reads using MiXCR and keeps one entry per CDR3 protein. The sample consists of a few hundred thousand distinct CDR3 sequences, 80% to 95% of them appearing once. This CDR3 spans 15 amino acids. V shed 3 bases and J 8 bases; nucleotides not matched to a gene: 12. Germline CDR1 reads SGDLS; CDR2 reads YYNGEE. TCR beta sequencing covered blood CD8+ and CD4+ T cells. The TEMRA cells underwent FACS enrichment, while the CD8+ and CD4+ T cells underwent negative isolation.

The chain uses TRBV9 and TRBJ1-1, with 8 bases that match TRBD1. The TCR comes from a human donor with multiple sclerosis. The sequencing sample was made of CD8+ T cells from PBMCs. CDR3: CASSAPGQVFGEAFF. The CDR3 nucleotides are TGTGCCAGCAGCGCGCCGGGACAGGTTTTTGGGGAAGCTTTCTTT. Based on the CDR3 plus reference TRBV9 and TRBJ1-1, the full variable domain is DSGVTQTPKHLITATGQRVTLRCSPRSGDLSVYWYQQSLDQGLQFLIQYYNGEERAKGNILERFSAQQFPDLHSELNLSSLELGDSALYFCASSAPGQVFGEAFFGQGTRLTVV.